These 19 T cell receptor beta chains were sequenced from one sample in a study of T-cell reconstitution after alpha-beta-depleted transplantation in children. For TCRbeta, the library was prepared with unique molecular identifiers. MiXCR, applied by TCRdb to the PCR reads, yields one record per CDR3 protein. Of about 110,000 distinct CDR3 sequences in the sample, about 6.4% were seen once. The sample consisted of PBMCs, mostly from graft donor cells, taken 360 days after TCRalphabeta/CD19-depleted stem cell transplant. The origin of the receptors is a male patient between 2 and 15 years old who had a stem cell transplant for acute lymphoblastic leukemia, so the T cells may come from the graft donor.

This clonotype turned up a few times. The rearrangement links TRBV7-2 to TRBJ2-7; perhaps TRBD2 as D (5 bases). Trimming took off 3 bases at V and 0 bases at J, with 9 bases between the two ends. The CDR3 length is 14 residues. Germline CDR1 SGHTA, CDR2 FQGNSA. CDR3 sequence (DNA): TGTGCCAGCAGCTTGGAGGCAGACTCCTACGAGCAGTACTTC. It codes for CASSLEADSYEQYF.

This clonotype was observed a few times. This rearrangement joins TRBV20-1 to TRBJ2-3, with 10 bases aligning to TRBD2. The J segment lost 4 bases and the V segment lost 3 bases, leaving 10 bases of the junction unmatched. This CDR3 is 16 amino acids long. Germline-derived CDR1 and CDR2 are DFQATT and SNEGSKA (reference sequence). DNA for the CDR3: TGCAGTGCTAGCGACCCAAAGCGGGAGGGCCCAGATACGCAGTATTTT. Translating it yields CSASDPKREGPDTQYF.

This clonotype turned up a few times. This chain links TRBV7-6 with TRBJ2-2; no firm D call. The CDR3 loop spans 12 amino acids. In germline, CDR1 is SGHVS, CDR2 FNYEAQ. V lost 5 bases to trimming and J lost 9 bases, with 10 bases between them. The CDR3 region has the DNA TGTGCCAGCAGCCACATAGGACGGGAGCTGTTTTTT. Protein sequence: CASSHIGRELFF. The whole variable domain, remainder taken from reference TRBV7-6 and TRBJ2-2, is GAGVSQSPRYKVTKRGQDVALRCDPISGHVSLYWYRQALGQGPEFLTYFNYEAQQDKSGLPNDRFSAERPEGSISTLTIQRTEQRDSAMYRCASSHIGRELFFGEGSRLTVL.

This clonotype appeared many times. This chain connects TRBV24-1 to TRBJ2-3; TRBD2 agrees at 10 bases. The CDR3 is made up of 16 amino acids. Germline values: CDR1 KGHDR, CDR2 SFDVKD. J was trimmed by 4 bases and V by 4 bases; bases with no gene match: 7. CDR3 residues: CATSDSPAGGADTQYF. CDR3 nucleotides: TGTGCCACCAGTGACTCCCCAGCGGGGGGGGCAGATACGCAGTATTTT.

This clonotype came up many times. This chain connects TRBV5-1 to TRBJ2-3; possibly TRBD2 for D (5 bases). Looked up from germline, CDR1 is SGHRS and CDR2 is YFSETQ. This CDR3 is 15 amino acids long. V dropped 4 bases and J dropped 0 bases, with 12 bases sitting between them. The CDR3 spells CASSGDYISTDTQYF. The CDR3 region has the DNA TGCGCCAGCAGCGGCGACTACATCAGCACAGATACGCAGTATTTT.

This clonotype was seen repeatedly, ten times or more. This rearrangement joins TRBV2 to TRBJ2-3; D is unclear. This CDR3 is built from 16 residues. The V gene's germline CDR1 is SNHLY and CDR2 FYNNEI. Trimming left V 1 base short and J 0 bases short, with 11 bases between. The CDR3 is CASSEVRPPSTDTQYF. The CDR3 region has the DNA TGTGCCAGCAGTGAAGTAAGGCCACCTAGCACAGATACGCAGTATTTT.

This clonotype occurred a few times. V and J are TRBV7-8 and TRBJ2-5, with D possibly matching TRBD1 (6 bases). Deletions cut 4 bases from V and 3 bases from J, with 9 bases between. This CDR3 contains 13 residues. Germline assignment: CDR1 SGHVS and CDR2 FQNEAQ. The CDR3 is CASSSGTKETQYF. CDR3 coding DNA: TGTGCCAGCAGCTCCGGGACAAAAGAGACCCAGTACTTC.

This clonotype was observed many times. CDR3 nucleotide sequence: TGTGCCAGCGGGACAGGGGTATCAGATACGCAGTATTTT. This encodes CASGTGVSDTQYF. The chain has TRBV27 and TRBJ2-3, with 10 bases aligning to TRBD1. CDR1 is MNHEY, CDR2 SMNVEV, per germline (reference sequence). The J segment lost 4 bases and the V segment lost 8 bases, leaving 3 bases of the junction unmatched. The CDR3 has 13 residues.

This clonotype was detected ten times or more. The chain joins TRBV2 to TRBJ2-2; D might be TRBD1 (5 bases). Trimming removed 8 bases at V and 5 bases at J, with 9 bases between. The CDR3 has 12 residues. CDR1 and CDR2 (germline): SNHLY, FYNNEI. The CDR3 region has the DNA TGTGCCAGCTTCCGACAGACCGGGGAGCTGTTTTTT. Its translation: CASFRQTGELFF.

This clonotype showed up many times. This rearrangement joins TRBV20-1 to TRBJ2-2, with no clear D. Trimming left V 1 base short and J 6 bases short, with 15 bases between. This CDR3 spans 15 amino acids. From germline, CDR1 is DFQATT and CDR2 SNEGSKA (reference sequence). This CDR3 is CSARALKERPGELFF. The CDR3 DNA sequence: TGCAGTGCTAGAGCCCTTAAGGAAAGGCCCGGGGAGCTGTTTTTT.

This clonotype occurred many times. The chain has TRBV29-1 and TRBJ1-2, with TRBD1 matching over 9 bases. The CDR3 contains 15 residues. Germline V gene sequence: CDR1 SQVTM, CDR2 ANQGSEA. J lost 4 bases, V lost 5 bases, and 11 bases had no gene match. The CDR3 is CSVPNRGPGSYGYTF. CDR3 bases: TGCAGCGTTCCTAACAGGGGGCCTGGGAGCTATGGCTACACCTTC.

This clonotype was observed a few times. CDR3 loop: CASSYFRDGYNEQFF. The CDR3 bases are TGTGCCAGCAGTTACTTCCGGGACGGATACAATGAGCAGTTCTTC. V gene TRBV6-2 or TRBV6-3 combines with J gene TRBJ2-1; D might be TRBD1 or TRBD2, each matching 5 bases. From germline, CDR1 is MNHEY and CDR2 SVGEGT. The germline V and J ends were trimmed by 1 base and 4 bases, with 11 bases remaining between them. The CDR3 is 15 amino acids.

This clonotype was seen many times. The chain links TRBV29-1 to TRBJ2-5, with TRBD2 matching over 7 bases. The CDR3 extends over 11 amino acids. Trimming cost V 7 bases and J 5 bases; bases outside gene matches: 4. CDR1 is SQVTM and CDR2 is ANQGSEA in the germline V gene. CDR3 nucleotide sequence: TGCAGCGGCGGGGGAGGGGAGACCCAGTACTTC. It encodes CSGGGGETQYF.

The table lists this clonotype with many counts. This chain uses TRBV12-3 or TRBV12-4 with TRBJ2-1; a possible D gene is TRBD1 (6 bases). The CDR3 has 14 residues. Trimming cost V 5 bases and J 7 bases, with 15 bases left between them. The CDR3 here is CASSLTGLGNEQFF. The CDR3 DNA follows: TGTGCCAGCAGTCTTACAGGGCTTGGGAATGAGCAGTTCTTC.

This clonotype was observed a few times. The chain combines TRBV27 with TRBJ2-1; TRBD2 agrees at 8 bases. V lost 7 bases, J lost 4 bases, and 9 bases stayed unmatched. There are 15 residues in the CDR3. The germline gives CDR1 MNHEY, CDR2 SMNVEV (reference sequence). This CDR3 is CASNPSSGIYNEQFF. In nucleotides, the CDR3 is TGTGCCAGCAACCCGAGTAGCGGGATTTACAATGAGCAGTTCTTC.

The table lists this clonotype with many counts. This chain links TRBV7-6 with TRBJ2-7, with 7 nucleotides matching TRBD1. V lost 5 bases, J lost 3 bases, and 7 bases stayed unmatched. Germline loops: CDR1 SGHVS, CDR2 FNYEAQ. The length of the CDR3 is 14 residues. CDR3 nucleotide sequence: TGTGCCAGCAGCCCGTGGGACAGCGGCTACGAGCAGTACTTC. Translation gives CASSPWDSGYEQYF.

This clonotype appeared a few times. This chain connects TRBV7-8 to TRBJ2-7, with unresolved D. V was cut by 7 bases and J by 7 bases, with 20 bases left in between. Germline V gives CDR1 SGHVS, CDR2 FQNEAQ. There are 14 residues in the CDR3. CDR3 amino acids: CASTTRNGKEEQYF. The CDR3 coding sequence is TGTGCCAGCACCACAAGAAACGGAAAAGAGGAGCAGTACTTC.

This clonotype is classed as medium-sized. J is TRBJ2-1 and V is TRBV12-3 or TRBV12-4; 10 bases align to TRBD1. Trimming removed 5 bases from V and 2 bases from J; junction bases left unmatched: 6. CDR3 length: 16 residues. CDR3 DNA: TGTGCCAGCAGTCCCCGACAGGGGGCAGCCTACAATGAGCAGTTCTTC. Its translation: CASSPRQGAAYNEQFF.

As DNA, the CDR3 is TGCGCCAGCAGCCAACAGGGATGGGACTATGGCTACACCTTC. This encodes CASSQQGWDYGYTF. This sequence joins TRBV4-3 and TRBJ1-2; possibly TRBD1 for D (5 bases). The V gene lost 2 bases and the J gene lost 3 bases, with 10 bases spanning the gap. Germline CDR1 and CDR2: LGHNA and YSLEER. This CDR3 region has 14 residues.